The rows below give T cell receptor beta chains drawn from one sample of a study of blood T cell repertoires in COVID-19. Sequenced by immunoSEQ multiplex PCR; TCRdb stores in-frame clones only, minus some. The sample shows about 90,000 clones, roughly 89% of them seen only once. The sample taken for sequencing was peripheral blood. The receptors were gathered from a woman in her 70s with acute or convalescent COVID-19. CDR3s leave out the opening cysteine and the closing phenylalanine or tryptophan.

V gene,CDR3 protein
TRBV10-2,ASSEQQGRSYGYT
TRBV18,ASSPGGVYGYT
TRBV19,ASRPRDGGYYGYT
TRBV7-6,ASSLASADFSGNTIY
TRBV11-2,ASNGGGGVTQY
TRBV7-7,ASSFPGSETQY
TRBV5-1,ASSLPRGGDQETQY
TRBV10-2,ASRQDWNTEAF
TRBV18,ASSPLTVYNEQF
TRBV2,ASSQESSYNSPLH
TRBV28,ASSSIPGGFEAF
TRBV19,ASSIATGYEQY
TRBV18,ASSLGQGGTDTQY
TRBV6-6,ASRGNRDSLYGYT
TRBV10-3,AISESGGSNSPLH
TRBV6-5,ATSRQGFISGELF
TRBV10-3,AISEFDSHGYT
TRBV28,ASSPSEVGYT
TRBV2,ASSEGFGDRVDGYT
TRBV18,ASSPGLNTDTQY
TRBV11-2,ASSPLKRGGTDTQY
TRBV5-5,ASSLIREHGNTIY
TRBV24-1,ATSDSGTVLTGELF
TRBV15,ATSEGYNSPLH
TRBV19,ASRRWLTGAEANYGYT
TRBV7-7,ASSPSGGATDTQY
TRBV28,ASGPTGQGVLRTDTQY
TRBV19,ASSIFGRSKTLAKNIQY
TRBV5-1,ASSLDGHATSGGPYEQY
TRBV28,ASRPGGAGTEAF
TRBV19,ASSIQGGLAAYEQY
TRBV7-8,ASSPRDFGQSEAF
TRBV2,ASSGGTLSTDTQY